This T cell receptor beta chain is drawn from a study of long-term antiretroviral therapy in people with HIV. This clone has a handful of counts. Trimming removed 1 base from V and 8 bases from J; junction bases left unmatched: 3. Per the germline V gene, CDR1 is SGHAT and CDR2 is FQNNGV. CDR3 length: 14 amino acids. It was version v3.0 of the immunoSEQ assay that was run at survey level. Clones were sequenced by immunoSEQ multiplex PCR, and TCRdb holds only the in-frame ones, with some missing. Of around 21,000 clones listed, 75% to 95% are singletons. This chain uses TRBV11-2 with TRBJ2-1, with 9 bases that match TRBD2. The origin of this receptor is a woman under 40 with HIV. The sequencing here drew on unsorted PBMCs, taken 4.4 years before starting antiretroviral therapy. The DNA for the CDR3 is TGTGCCAGCAGCTTAGGTAGCGGGGGCTATGAGCAGTTCTTC. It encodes CASSLGSGGYEQFF. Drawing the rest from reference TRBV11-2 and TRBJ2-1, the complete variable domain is EAGVAQSPRYKIIEKRQSVAFWCNPISGHATLYWYQQILGQGPKLLIQFQNNGVVDDSQLPKDRFSAERLKGVDSTLKIQPAKLEDSAVYLCASSLGSGGYEQFFGPGTRLTVL.